What follows are 20 T cell receptor beta chains derived from one specimen sequenced in a study of regulatory dendritic cells for organ transplantation. Measured with immunoSEQ multiplex PCR; TCRdb has only the in-frame clones, and not every one. The sample holds 25,000 to 30,000 clones, 82% seen once. The sample consisted of naive CD8+ T cells from blood. Subset indicated: CD45RA+ naive T cells. The receptors were gathered from a human donor in good health.

This rearrangement joins TRBV5-5 to TRBJ1-6, with D hard to call. The CDR3 is 18 residues long. Germline V gene data show CDR1 as SGHKS and CDR2 as YYEKEE (reference sequence). The V and J ends lost 0 bases and 0 bases respectively, with 13 bases between them. The CDR3 loop reads CASSLVTQVTSYNSPLHF. The DNA of the CDR3 is TGTGCCAGCAGCTTGGTTACCCAGGTAACCTCCTATAATTCACCCCTCCACTTT.

The genes are TRBV7-2 and TRBJ1-1; no reliable D call. CDR1 and CDR2 (germline): SGHTA, FQGNSA. CDR3 size: 15 residues. V lost 5 bases and J 0 bases, leaving 13 bases between the germline ends. Written as DNA, the CDR3 is TGTGCCAGCAGCCCGATACGACTGTTGAACACTGAAGCTTTCTTT. The encoded protein is CASSPIRLLNTEAFF.

The chain links TRBV9 to TRBJ2-6; TRBD1 aligns across 7 bases. Germline CDR1 and CDR2: SGDLS and YYNGEE. Trimming took 4 bases from V and 0 from J; bases not matched to a gene: 7. The CDR3 sequence is 17 residues long. The CDR3 region has the DNA TGTGCCAGCAGCCATCGACAGGGCCACTCTGGGGCCAACGTCCTGACTTTC. Residues: CASSHRQGHSGANVLTF.

This clone was recorded once. This chain uses TRBV6-1 with TRBJ2-7; the D gene is possibly TRBD1 (6 bases). Germline V gene data show CDR1 as MNHNS and CDR2 as SASEGT. This CDR3 has 13 residues. V was shortened by 6 bases and J by 6 bases, with 15 bases between the two germline ends. The CDR3 here is CASSRTDSIEQYF. CDR3 DNA: TGTGCCAGCAGCCGGACAGACTCCATCGAGCAGTACTTC.

This clone was detected once. The chain has TRBV18 and TRBJ2-1; tentative D call: TRBD1 (6 bases). Trimming removed 1 base at V and 5 bases at J, with 15 bases between. Per the germline V gene, CDR1 is KGHSH and CDR2 is LQKENI. This CDR3 spans 16 amino acids. The DNA for the CDR3 is TGTGCCAGCTCACCACAGGAATGGGGGCCCAACAATGAGCAGTTCTTC. Residues: CASSPQEWGPNNEQFF. The variable domain in full, completed from reference TRBV18 and TRBJ2-1, reads NAGVMQNPRHLVRRRGQEARLRCSPMKGHSHVYWYRQLPEEGLKFMVYLQKENIIDESGMPKERFSAEFPKEGPSILRIQQVVRGDSAAYFCASSPQEWGPNNEQFFGPGTRLTVL.

The chain is built from TRBV9 and TRBJ2-7; D is perhaps TRBD1 (6 bases). V shed 3 bases and J shed 1 base, with 14 bases lying between them. The CDR3 is 15 residues long. Germline CDR1 is SGDLS and CDR2 is YYNGEE. CDR3 nucleotides: TGTGCCAGCAGCGCCGGACAGTACAAGTCCTACGAGCAGTACTTC. Its protein product is CASSAGQYKSYEQYF.

V gene TRBV12-5 combines with J gene TRBJ1-1; D gene ambiguous. There are 13 residues in the CDR3. V lost 7 bases and J lost 3, with 12 bases in between. Germline CDR1 LGHNT, CDR2 FRNRAP. In nucleotides, the CDR3 is TGTGCTAGTGCCTCAGGCAGATACACTGAAGCTTTCTTT. Protein product: CASASGRYTEAFF.

This chain links TRBV7-9 with TRBJ2-1; 7 bases are a match to TRBD1. Germline trimming cut 7 bases from V and 0 bases from J; bases unmatched to any gene: 9. This CDR3 region has 16 residues. In germline, CDR1 is SEHNR, CDR2 FQNEAQ (reference sequence). CDR3 loop: CASTQDRELSYNEQFF. DNA for the CDR3: TGTGCCAGCACCCAAGACAGGGAACTCTCCTACAATGAGCAGTTCTTC.

This sequence joins TRBV7-6 and TRBJ2-5; D might be TRBD1 (6 bases). Germline assignment: CDR1 SGHVS and CDR2 FNYEAQ. The CDR3 is 16 residues long. V was clipped by 2 bases and J by 5 bases, with 18 bases between them. The CDR3 bases are TGTGCCAGCAGCTTAATAGGACAGTCGGGCTCTGAGACCCAGTACTTC. This sequence encodes CASSLIGQSGSETQYF.

The chain is built from TRBV5-1 and TRBJ2-3; 12 bases are a match to TRBD2. Germline lookup yields CDR1 SGHRS and CDR2 YFSETQ. The CDR3 length is 16 residues. Unmatched junction bases numbered 2, after V lost 2 bases and J lost 1 base. Here the CDR3 DNA reads TGCGCCAGCAGCTTTACTAGCGGGGGGCGCACAGATACGCAGTATTTT. Its protein product is CASSFTSGGRTDTQYF.

The V gene is TRBV4-3, the J gene TRBJ1-4, with a tentative D call TRBD1 (5 bases). V was cut by 0 bases and J by 2 bases, with 13 bases left in between. The CDR3 has 17 amino acids. Germline lookup yields CDR1 LGHNA and CDR2 YSLEER. The CDR3 protein is CASSQDQQALTNEKLFF. Here the CDR3 DNA reads TGCGCCAGCAGCCAAGACCAACAGGCCCTCACTAATGAAAAACTGTTTTTT.

V is TRBV7-9 and J is TRBJ2-1; TRBD2 might be the D (5 bases). V gave up 11 bases and J gave up 5 bases, with 19 bases separating them. CDR3 length: 14 residues. Germline V CDR1 and CDR2: SEHNR, FQNEAQ (reference sequence). This chain's CDR3 is CAEWRVSHHNEQFF. The DNA of the CDR3 is TGTGCCGAGTGGCGGGTTTCTCACCACAATGAGCAGTTCTTC.

The CDR3 here is CASRPPRGARTDTQYF. As DNA, the CDR3 is TGTGCCAGCAGGCCACCGCGGGGGGCTCGCACAGATACGCAGTATTTT. The genes are TRBV7-9 and TRBJ2-3, with 8 bases identical to TRBD2. The CDR3 sequence is 16 residues long. Per germline, CDR1 SEHNR and CDR2 FQNEAQ (reference sequence). V lost 6 bases, J lost 1 base, and 9 bases stayed unmatched.

The rearrangement uses TRBV2 and TRBJ2-1, with 9 positions matching TRBD2. V lost 2 bases to trimming and J lost 7 bases; unmatched junction nucleotides: 6. CDR3 length equals 15 residues. Germline CDR1 and CDR2: SNHLY and FYNNEI. The CDR3 loop is CASSEYRTSENEQFF. The CDR3 DNA is TGTGCCAGCAGTGAATACCGGACTAGCGAGAATGAGCAGTTCTTC.

This clone is a singleton in its sample. The chain uses TRBV4-3 and TRBJ2-3; D possibly corresponds to TRBD1 (6 bases). The germline V and J ends were trimmed by 0 bases and 3 bases, with 13 bases remaining between them. CDR3 size: 16 residues. The germline V gene encodes CDR1 LGHNA and CDR2 YSLEER. CDR3 nucleotides: TGCGCCAGCAGCCAAGACAGGGGTGGTCAAACAGATACGCAGTATTTT. This gives the protein CASSQDRGGQTDTQYF.

The V gene is TRBV19, the J gene TRBJ1-1, with D uncertain. The CDR3 loop spans 13 amino acids. Germline lookup yields CDR1 LNHDA and CDR2 SQIVND (reference sequence). V was pared by 6 bases and J by 1 base, with 9 bases between. CDR3 DNA sequence: TGTGCCAGTAGGATCAGGCCGAACACTGAAGCTTTCTTT. Translation: CASRIRPNTEAFF.

This rearrangement joins TRBV13 to TRBJ2-6; D perhaps matches TRBD1 (5 bases). Trimming removed 4 bases at V and 0 bases at J, with 16 bases between. Germline CDR1 and CDR2: PRHDT and FYEKMQ (reference sequence). CDR3 length equals 18 residues. The CDR3 reads CASSSRDRSSSGANVLTF. For the CDR3, the DNA is TGTGCCAGCAGCTCGAGAGACAGATCCTCCTCTGGGGCCAACGTCCTGACTTTC.

This chain joins TRBV27 and TRBJ1-1; D remains ambiguous. Germline V gene sequence: CDR1 MNHEY, CDR2 SMNVEV (reference sequence). V lost 5 bases to trimming and J lost 1 base, with 14 bases between them. The length of the CDR3 is 15 residues. In DNA form, the CDR3 reads TGTGCCAGCAGTCTCTCTTCAGGCAGGAACACTGAAGCTTTCTTT. Its translation is CASSLSSGRNTEAFF.

The rearrangement joins TRBV5-4 to TRBJ2-3; a possible D gene is TRBD2 (5 bases). CDR3 length: 14 amino acids. V dropped 0 bases and J dropped 3 bases, with 8 bases sitting between them. From germline, CDR1 is SGHNT and CDR2 YYREEE (reference sequence). The CDR3 spells CASSLEGVTDTQYF. The CDR3 DNA sequence: TGTGCCAGCAGCTTGGAGGGAGTTACAGATACGCAGTATTTT.

The chain uses TRBV15 and TRBJ1-2, with D possibly matching TRBD1 (6 bases). V was clipped by 0 bases and J by 5 bases, with 13 bases between them. The CDR3 covers 15 residues. CDR1 and CDR2 from the germline V gene are LNHNV and YYDKDF (reference sequence). The CDR3: CATSRDLDRTYGYTF. CDR3 bases: TGTGCCACCAGCAGAGATTTGGACAGAACTTATGGCTACACCTTC.